This T cell receptor beta chain was profiled in a study of shared T cell receptors in the human thymus. Germline CDR1 reads DFQATT; CDR2 reads SNEGSKA (reference sequence). V lost 1 base and J 4 bases, leaving 5 bases between the germline ends. CDR3 length: 11 residues. Data came from immunoSEQ multiplex PCR; TCRdb stores just in-frame clones and leaves some out. The sample contains 540,000 or so clones, around 78% of which appear only once. The same data also contributed to another study, on human thymus T cells. That study reports: Corrective heart surgery yielded resections, and these provided the thymus tissue.

This receptor was taken from a boy younger than two with a congenital heart defect. Sequenced material: thymocytes. This chain uses TRBV20-1 with TRBJ2-7, with D unresolved. CDR3 region: CSARGQYEQYF. The CDR3 region has the DNA TGCAGTGCTAGAGGGCAGTACGAGCAGTACTTC.